This T cell receptor (beta chain) comes out of a study of blood T cell repertoires in COVID-19. Study-level information: Collection of acute and convalescent COVID-19 samples took place in the United States, Italy and Spain. PBMCs, B-cell-depleted T cells, or T cells were the source of the cDNA or gDNA that made up the material.

This clone was seen only a few times. The Seattle patients joined while their infection was active and were tracked longitudinally afterward. In the original analysis: Scientists estimated how many nucleated cells there were by amplifying reference gene primers. This table comes from immunoSEQ multiplex PCR, and its TCRdb copy is limited to in-frame clones, with some not included. Clone size and V and J calls were adopted from that table, with D and trimming inferred from the DNA. The data contain roughly 200,000 clones, about 84% of them singletons. The CDR3 covers 11 residues. Trimming took off 6 bases at V and 6 bases at J, with 8 bases between the two ends. The germline V gene encodes CDR1 MDHEN and CDR2 SYDVKM.

Sequencing was carried out using peripheral blood. The sequence derives from a person between 70 and 80 years old with COVID-19, enrolled during active disease. The chain recombines TRBV28 with TRBJ1-2; a possible D gene is TRBD1 (6 bases). In DNA form, the CDR3 reads TGTGCCAGCAGATACAGGGATGGCTACACCTTC. It specifies CASRYRDGYTF.